A selection of T cell receptor beta chains follows, all from one sample in a study of blood T cell repertoires in COVID-19. This table comes from immunoSEQ multiplex PCR, and its TCRdb copy is limited to in-frame clones, with some not included. Of approximately 58,000 clones in the sample, 85% to 90% are singletons; the top ten hold approximately 4.5%. The sequenced sample consisted of peripheral blood. Source of these receptors: a middle-aged man with active COVID-19. CDR3s include the opening cysteine and the closing phenylalanine or tryptophan. The order of the fields is D gene, V gene, clone size, J gene, CDR3 protein, CDR3 DNA. D genes are given only for firm matches. Some rows mark clone size as missing; the rest say once, few, many or name a class of expanded clone.

TRBD1	TRBV6-5	.	TRBJ1-6	CASRVDRGGNSPLHF	TGTGCCAGCAGAGTTGACAGGGGCGGAAATTCACCCCTCCACTTT
.	TRBV4-1	once	TRBJ1-2	CASSQVPRTNYGYTF	TGCGCCAGCAGCCAAGTTCCGAGGACTAACTATGGCTACACCTTC
TRBD1	TRBV10-3	.	TRBJ1-1	CAASGTANTEAFF	TGTGCCGCCTCGGGGACAGCGAACACTGAAGCTTTCTTT
.	TRBV28	.	TRBJ1-2	CASSPQVPIYGYTF	TGTGCCAGCAGTCCCCAGGTGCCCATCTATGGCTACACCTTC
TRBD1	TRBV28	.	TRBJ1-4	CASSSPWTGNEKLFF	TGTGCCAGCAGTTCCCCTTGGACAGGGAATGAAAAACTGTTTTTT
TRBD2	TRBV27	.	TRBJ2-1	CASRRGAGGPGDEQFF	TGTGCCAGCAGGAGAGGCGCGGGAGGGCCGGGAGATGAGCAGTTCTTC
.	TRBV3-1/TRBV3-2	few	TRBJ2-7	CASSLDSYEQYF	TGTGCCAGCAGCCTGGACAGCTACGAGCAGTACTTC
TRBD1	TRBV6-1	.	TRBJ1-2	CASSEARTGAYGYTF	TGTGCCAGCAGTGAAGCAAGGACAGGGGCCTATGGCTACACCTTC
TRBD1	TRBV5-1	.	TRBJ2-7	CASSPYRGLSYEQYF	TGCGCCAGCAGCCCCTACAGGGGGCTCTCCTACGAGCAGTACTTC
TRBD2	TRBV27	.	TRBJ2-3	CASSLSILAVTDTQYF	TGTGCCAGCAGTTTATCGATCCTAGCGGTCACAGATACGCAGTATTTT
.	TRBV27	.	TRBJ2-3	CASKKPSREGVTDTQYF	TGTGCCAGCAAAAAACCCTCCAGGGAGGGGGTCACAGATACGCAGTATTTT
.	TRBV6-2/TRBV6-3	.	TRBJ2-5	CASSGSGETQYF	TGTGCCAGCAGTGGCTCGGGTGAGACCCAGTACTTC
.	TRBV5-1	.	TRBJ2-7	CASSLSPTGLSGSYEQYF	TGCGCCAGCAGCTTGTCCCCGACAGGTCTCAGCGGCTCCTACGAGCAGTACTTC
.	TRBV28	.	TRBJ1-5	CASSIRASQPQHF	TGTGCCAGCAGTATCAGGGCCTCTCAGCCCCAGCATTTT
.	TRBV7-3	.	TRBJ1-4	CASSLNGVPGEKLFF	TGTGCCAGCAGCTTAAACGGGGTCCCGGGTGAAAAACTGTTTTTT
.	TRBV15	.	TRBJ1-4	CATSRDGQSQFF	TGTGCCACCAGCAGAGATGGACAGAGTCAGTTTTTT
TRBD1	TRBV6-4	.	TRBJ1-2	CASSAHRGSANYGYTF	TGTGCCAGCAGTGCCCACAGGGGTTCAGCGAACTATGGCTACACCTTC
.	TRBV30	.	TRBJ2-1	CAWSGGVSGYEQFF	TGTGCCTGGAGTGGGGGGGTCAGCGGCTATGAGCAGTTCTTC
.	TRBV10-3	.	TRBJ2-3	CAISDPRGRGADTQYF	TGTGCCATCAGTGACCCGAGGGGCAGGGGAGCAGATACGCAGTATTTT
.	TRBV29-1	.	TRBJ1-2	CSVEERKGVDYGYTF	TGCAGCGTTGAAGAACGGAAAGGGGTCGACTATGGCTACACCTTC
.	TRBV3-1/TRBV3-2	.	TRBJ2-4	CASSQESPFSGLAKNIQYF	TGTGCCAGCAGCCAAGAATCCCCCTTTAGCGGACTAGCCAAAAACATTCAGTACTTC
TRBD2	TRBV19	few	TRBJ2-7	CASSGQQTSGSTNEQYF	TGTGCCAGTAGTGGCCAGCAGACTAGCGGGAGTACCAACGAGCAGTACTTC
TRBD2	TRBV2	.	TRBJ2-1	CASSEGLAFNDEQFF	TGTGCCAGCAGCGAGGGACTAGCCTTCAACGATGAGCAGTTCTTC
TRBD2	TRBV27	.	TRBJ2-7	CASTSIAGGGSYEQYF	TGTGCCAGCACCTCAATAGCGGGAGGGGGTTCCTACGAGCAGTACTTC
.	TRBV2	.	TRBJ2-2	CASSDRAGYGELFF	TGTGCCAGCAGTGACCGGGCAGGGTACGGGGAGCTGTTTTTT
TRBD2	TRBV30	.	TRBJ2-3	CAWSASGTSTDTQYF	TGTGCCTGGAGTGCTAGCGGAACTAGCACAGATACGCAGTATTTT
.	TRBV3-1/TRBV3-2	.	TRBJ2-3	CASSITGGSHTQYF	TGTGCCAGCAGTATCACGGGGGGCTCTCATACGCAGTATTTT
.	TRBV11-3	.	TRBJ2-7	CASSRDSSYEQYF	TGTGCCAGCTCCCGGGACTCTTCCTACGAGCAGTACTTC
.	TRBV18	.	TRBJ2-2	CASSRPGGTGELFF	TGTGCCAGCTCACGTCCCGGGGGTACCGGGGAGCTGTTTTTT
TRBD2	TRBV5-4	.	TRBJ2-1	CASSLGSGRLNEQFF	TGTGCCAGCAGCTTGGGAAGCGGGAGATTGAATGAGCAGTTCTTC
.	TRBV18	.	TRBJ2-4	CASSPRQGRTKNIQYF	TGTGCCAGCTCACCACGGCAGGGGCGAACCAAAAACATTCAGTACTTC
.	TRBV28	.	TRBJ2-2	CASSLIQTQNTGELFF	TGTGCCAGCAGTTTAATTCAGACTCAGAACACCGGGGAGCTGTTTTTT
.	TRBV5-4	.	TRBJ1-2	CASTKPGWSGYTF	TGTGCCAGCACTAAACCAGGGTGGAGTGGCTACACCTTC
.	TRBV7-9	.	TRBJ2-3	CASSLTGSGDTQYF	TGTGCCAGCAGCTTAACAGGGTCAGGAGATACGCAGTATTTT
TRBD1	TRBV29-1	.	TRBJ2-4	CSAGDRGAKNIQYF	TGCAGCGCCGGCGACAGGGGAGCCAAAAACATTCAGTACTTC
TRBD1	TRBV7-6	.	TRBJ2-5	CASSPRNSGTGLETQYF	TGTGCCAGCAGCCCCAGGAATTCCGGGACAGGGCTGGAGACCCAGTACTTC
.	TRBV27	.	TRBJ1-2	CASSLAGSLNYGYTF	TGTGCCAGCAGTTTAGCGGGTTCCTTAAACTATGGCTACACCTTC
TRBD2	TRBV28	.	TRBJ2-5	CASSPRLAGARETQYF	TGTGCCAGCAGTCCCCGGCTAGCGGGAGCGCGGGAGACCCAGTACTTC
TRBD2	TRBV27	.	TRBJ2-2	CASSLSVRRLASGELFF	TGTGCCAGCAGTTTATCTGTTCGGCGACTAGCCTCCGGGGAGCTGTTTTTT
TRBD2	TRBV27	.	TRBJ2-3	CASGRLAGVEDTQYF	TGTGCCAGCGGCCGACTAGCGGGAGTGGAAGATACGCAGTATTTT
.	TRBV27	.	TRBJ2-1	CASSLRGSRSYNEQFF	TGTGCCAGCAGTTTACGGGGATCCCGCTCCTACAATGAGCAGTTCTTC
.	TRBV7-2	.	TRBJ2-5	CASSLGTRQETQYF	TGTGCCAGCAGCTTGGGGACTCGGCAAGAGACCCAGTACTTC
.	TRBV30	.	TRBJ2-7	CASCEGREQYF	TGTGCCAGCTGTGAGGGCCGCGAGCAGTACTTC
TRBD1	TRBV5-1	.	TRBJ2-7	CASSGSRDRGLYEQYF	TGCGCCAGCAGCGGAAGCCGGGACAGGGGACTCTACGAGCAGTACTTC
TRBD1	TRBV9	.	TRBJ2-1	CASSVRTGLDNEQFF	TGTGCCAGCAGCGTGAGGACAGGGCTCGACAATGAGCAGTTCTTC
.	TRBV5-1	.	TRBJ1-4	CASSLGQGEGPNEKLFF	TGCGCCAGCAGCTTGGGACAAGGGGAAGGTCCCAATGAAAAACTGTTTTTT
TRBD2	TRBV28	once	TRBJ2-1	CASSSSGRADNEQFF	TGTGCCAGCAGTTCCAGCGGGAGAGCTGACAATGAGCAGTTCTTC
.	TRBV19	.	TRBJ1-2	CASSISERGGYGYTF	TGTGCCAGTAGTATAAGCGAAAGGGGAGGGTACGGCTACACCTTC
.	TRBV4-1	.	TRBJ2-3	CASSHLGDTQYF	TGCGCCAGCAGCCATCTTGGCGATACGCAGTATTTT
.	TRBV10-3	.	TRBJ1-2	CAISESRGYGYTF	TGTGCCATCAGTGAGTCGAGAGGGTACGGCTACACCTTC
.	TRBV6-5	.	TRBJ1-4	CASSYSWRKGEKLFF	TGTGCCAGCAGTTACTCGTGGAGGAAGGGTGAAAAACTGTTTTTT
TRBD1	TRBV5-4	.	TRBJ2-5	CASCLGTEETQYF	TGTGCCAGCTGCCTGGGGACAGAAGAGACCCAGTACTTC
.	TRBV7-9	.	TRBJ2-1	CASSSPSEREEFF	TGTGCCAGCAGCTCCCCTTCCGAGAGGGAGGAGTTCTTC
TRBD2	TRBV18	.	TRBJ2-3	CASSPGGDFTDTQYF	TGTGCCAGCTCACCAGGGGGGGACTTCACAGATACGCAGTATTTT
.	TRBV6-5	once	TRBJ1-1	CASSNEGGLEAFF	TGTGCCAGCTCAAACGAGGGGGGGCTTGAAGCTTTCTTT